This is a list of T cell receptor beta chains from one sample in a study of T cell responses to AZD1222 COVID-19 vaccine. Produced via immunoSEQ multiplex PCR; TCRdb's table is partial and in-frame only. The sample lists 120,000 or so clones, about 95% occurring once. This material consisted of peripheral blood, taken 28 days after the second AZD1222 dose. The receptors originated from an adult who received the AZD1222 COVID-19 vaccine. CDR3s include the opening cysteine and the closing phenylalanine or tryptophan. The order of the fields is clone size, V gene, D gene, J gene, CDR3 DNA, CDR3 protein. A D gene is named only where the DNA matches it firmly. Some rows have no size entry. The others give once, few or many, or a class for an expanded clone.

>-|TRBV6-5|TRBD1|TRBJ2-7
TGTGCCAGCAGTTACTCACCAGGGGGACGACCCTACGAGCAGTACTTC
CASSYSPGGRPYEQYF
>-|TRBV19|-|TRBJ1-2
TGTGCCAGTAGTCGGGGACACCGATTGTATGGCTACACCTTC
CASSRGHRLYGYTF
>-|TRBV18|TRBD2|TRBJ2-3
TGTGCCAGCTCACTAGACCTTCGGGGGGGGGATACGCAGTATTTT
CASSLDLRGGDTQYF
>-|TRBV5-1|-|TRBJ2-5
TGCGCCAGCAGCCCCTTAATAGCGGAAGAAGAGACCCAGTACTTC
CASSPLIAEEETQYF
>-|TRBV12-3/TRBV12-4|-|TRBJ1-5
TGTGCCAGCAGTTCAAGAGGGCAGCCCCAGCATTTT
CASSSRGQPQHF
>-|TRBV3-1/TRBV3-2|-|TRBJ1-2
TGTGCCAGCAGCCAAGGGGCGGATTTTAACTATGGCTACACCTTC
CASSQGADFNYGYTF
>-|TRBV27|TRBD2|TRBJ2-2
TGTGCCAGCAGAAGACTAGCGGGGGGGCCTAGCGGGGAGCTGTTTTTT
CASRRLAGGPSGELFF
>-|TRBV27|TRBD2|TRBJ2-7
TGTGCCAGCTATGGGGCGGGAGGGCTCTACGAGCAGTACTTC
CASYGAGGLYEQYF
>-|TRBV13|TRBD1|TRBJ2-7
TGTGCCAGCAGCTTTACAGGGGATAACGAGCAGTACTTC
CASSFTGDNEQYF
>-|TRBV28|TRBD1|TRBJ1-2
TGTGCCAGCAGTTTCCGGGACAGGGTAGCAGATGGCTACACCTTC
CASSFRDRVADGYTF
>-|TRBV18|-|TRBJ2-3
TGTGCCAGCTCACTGGACTACCAGAGGACAGATACGCAGTATTTT
CASSLDYQRTDTQYF
>-|TRBV5-1|-|TRBJ1-1
TGCGCCAGCAGCTACGGTTCTTTGGCCAGCACTGAAGCTTTCTTT
CASSYGSLASTEAFF
>once|TRBV6-5|-|TRBJ1-3
TGTGCCAGCAGGGGATTAGCCTCTGGAAACACCATATATTTT
CASRGLASGNTIYF
>-|TRBV11-3|TRBD2|TRBJ2-3
TGTGCCAGCAGCACCGGACTAGCGGGGGGGCCTTCTTCAGATACGCAGTATTTT
CASSTGLAGGPSSDTQYF
>-|TRBV27|-|TRBJ2-6
TGTGCCAGCAGTCCATCCGACGCACCCGGGGCCAACGTCCTGACTTTC
CASSPSDAPGANVLTF
>once|TRBV27|TRBD1|TRBJ1-5
TGTGCCAGCAGTTTGGCCGGGACAGAAGATTATCAGCCCCAGCATTTT
CASSLAGTEDYQPQHF
>-|TRBV11-1|-|TRBJ2-5
TGTGCCAGCAGCTTAGATAGGGGTCCCCTCCAAGAGACCCAGTACTTC
CASSLDRGPLQETQYF
>once|TRBV4-1|-|TRBJ1-5
TGCGCCAGCAGCCAAGATATGGGGGTTCATCAGCCCCAGCATTTT
CASSQDMGVHQPQHF
>-|TRBV19|TRBD1|TRBJ1-1
TGTGCCAGTCCCGGGAGGACAGGGCGAGCTTTCTTT
CASPGRTGRAFF
>-|TRBV19|-|TRBJ1-1
TGTGCCAGTAGTAGAAGAAGGGACGCGGGGAACACTGAAGCTTTCTTT
CASSRRRDAGNTEAFF
>-|TRBV11-2|-|TRBJ1-1
TGTGCCAGCAGCCCAGACACTGAAGCTTTCTTT
CASSPDTEAFF
>-|TRBV12-5|TRBD1|TRBJ1-2
TGTGCTAGTGGTTTGGAACAGGGGGCCGCTGGCTACACCTTC
CASGLEQGAAGYTF
>-|TRBV4-2|-|TRBJ1-1
TGTGCCAGCAGCCCTGAGATGAACACTGAAGCTTTCTTT
CASSPEMNTEAFF